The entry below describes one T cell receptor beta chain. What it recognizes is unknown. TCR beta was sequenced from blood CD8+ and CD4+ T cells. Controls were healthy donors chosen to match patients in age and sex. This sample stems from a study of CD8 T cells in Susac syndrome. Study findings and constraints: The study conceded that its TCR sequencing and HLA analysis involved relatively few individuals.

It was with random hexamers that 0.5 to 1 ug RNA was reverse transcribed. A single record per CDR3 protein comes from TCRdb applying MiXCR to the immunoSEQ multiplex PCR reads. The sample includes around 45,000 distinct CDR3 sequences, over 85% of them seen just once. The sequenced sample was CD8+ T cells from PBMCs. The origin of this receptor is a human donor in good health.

CDR3 in amino acids: CSARRPDRVSQPQHF. The CDR3 nucleotides read TGCAGTGCTAGACGGCCTGACAGGGTGTCTCAGCCCCAGCATTTT. V and J are TRBV20-1 and TRBJ1-5; 7 nucleotides align to TRBD1. Germline CDR1 and CDR2: DFQATT and SNEGSKA (reference sequence). J lost 6 bases, V lost 2 bases, and 10 bases had no gene match. The CDR3 is 15 residues long.